The entry below gives a single T cell receptor beta chain sequence along with its context. This entry belongs to a study of T-cell reconstitution after alpha-beta-depleted transplantation in children. The authors prepared the TCRbeta library with unique molecular identifiers. TCRdb redid the calling of the PCR reads with MiXCR, one entry per CDR3 protein. The data show 500,000 or so distinct CDR3 sequences, approximately 29% seen once. The sequence was collected from a human donor who donated a stem cell graft to a child with aplastic anemia. The sample in question was PBMCs from the stem cell graft donor, obtained from the stem cell graft.

CDR3 region: CSAREGGNTGELFF. CDR3 DNA sequence: TGCAGTGCTAGAGAGGGGGGCAACACCGGGGAGCTGTTTTTT. The chain recombines TRBV20-1 with TRBJ2-2; possibly TRBD1 or TRBD2 for D (6 bases each). The CDR3 contains 14 residues. V lost 0 bases and J 2 bases, leaving 7 bases between the germline ends. Germline V gene lookup returns CDR1 DFQATT and CDR2 SNEGSKA (reference sequence).